This T cell receptor beta chain was profiled in a study of blood T cells in healthy people across ages. Only a few counts were recorded for this clonotype. The antigen remains unidentified. Notes on the study in general: Possibly, changes in expanded clonotypes were confounded because donor CMV status was unknown. Observed TCR beta diversity showed a strong correlation with the percentage of naive T cells as measured by flow cytometry. Age showed a roughly linear inverse relationship with TCR beta diversity per million T cells.

Primed by a sample-barcoded 5' primer and a J-beta primer mix, a second PCR proceeded for 7 to 11 cycles. No fewer than 2.5 million CDR3-containing paired-end reads came from each sample. In TCRdb, the 5' RACE reads were re-called with MiXCR into one record per CDR3 protein. The sample holds 1.8 million or so distinct CDR3 sequences, about two fifths seen once. The CDR3 consists of 10 residues. Germline lookup yields CDR1 SNHLY and CDR2 FYNNEI. V lost 6 bases and J 13 bases, leaving 12 bases between the germline ends. The sequence was collected from a human donor in good health. The specimen was blood. This chain joins TRBV2 and TRBJ1-2; possible D gene TRBD1, 6 bases. This CDR3 is CASSDKQGTF. In nucleotides, the CDR3 is TGTGCCAGCAGCGATAAACAGGGCACCTTC. Complete variable domain (other parts from reference TRBV2 and TRBJ1-2): EPEVTQTPSHQVTQMGQEVILRCVPISNHLYFYWYRQILGQKVEFLVSFYNNEISEKSEIFDDQFSVERPDGSNFTLKIRSTKLEDSAMYFCASSDKQGTFGSGTRLTVV.